This T cell receptor (beta chain) was identified in a study of cytomegalovirus exposure and HLA in healthy donors. Study at large: The same platform was used for the roughly 130 validation repertoires as for the roughly 670 first-cohort repertoires, as reported in a later analysis.

Repertoires were generated with immunoSEQ multiplex PCR, while TCRdb's copy carries only in-frame clones and drops some. This table holds 80,000 to 100,000 clones, about 88% found once. Study-level results: Researchers reported that three CMV-associated chains were confirmed in vitro as CMV antigen-specific. Listed as cytomegalovirus-associated were 150 or so TCR beta chains. The dataset shows that most TCR sequences were rare, while some public TCRs occurred in many donors.

The CDR3 covers 13 residues. V was clipped by 0 bases and J by 3 bases, with 7 bases between them. In germline, CDR1 is SGDLS, CDR2 YYNGEE. Only one count was recorded for this clone. What it binds is unknown. The receptor comes from a man aged 18 to 29 in good health and CMV-seropositive. Sequenced: PBMCs. This chain joins TRBV9 and TRBJ2-7; perhaps TRBD2 as D (5 bases). DNA of the CDR3: TGTGCCAGCAGCGTAGATCGGGGCTACGAGCAGTACTTC. Its protein is CASSVDRGYEQYF.